This passage covers 24 T cell receptor beta chains from one sample sequenced in a study of cytomegalovirus exposure and HLA in healthy donors. 60 Vbeta and 13 Jbeta primers were used in PCR. Sequencing used immunoSEQ multiplex PCR; TCRdb keeps in-frame clones, though not all of them. This table holds over 200,000 clones, roughly 91% found once. Sequencing used PBMCs. These TCRs come from a woman aged 18-29 years in good health and CMV-seronegative.

A single count supports this clone. The rearrangement joins TRBV7-9 to TRBJ1-2; the match to TRBD1 covers 8 bases. Germline assignment: CDR1 SEHNR and CDR2 FQNEAQ (reference sequence). Trimming took 5 bases from V and 7 from J; bases not matched to a gene: 12. This CDR3 is 15 amino acids long. CDR3 in DNA: TGTGCCAGCAGCCCACCCTGGACAGGGTCTGGTGGCTACACCTTC. It encodes CASSPPWTGSGGYTF.

This sequence joins TRBV11-2 and TRBJ2-1; maybe TRBD2 (5 bases). V lost 3 bases and J 5 bases, leaving 14 bases between the germline ends. Germline V gives CDR1 SGHAT, CDR2 FQNNGV. This CDR3 region has 15 residues. The CDR3, as DNA: TGTGCCAGCAGCTTGTTGTTCGGGATGGACAATGAGCAGTTCTTC. This encodes CASSLLFGMDNEQFF.

The chain has TRBV18 and TRBJ1-2; D is unresolved. Germline assignment: CDR1 KGHSH and CDR2 LQKENI. V was cut by 0 bases and J by 5 bases, with 7 bases left in between. The CDR3 runs 13 residues. This CDR3 is CASSPPSLYGYTF. CDR3 bases: TGTGCCAGCTCACCACCCTCCCTTTATGGCTACACCTTC.

The chain has TRBV4-1 and TRBJ2-3; maybe TRBD1 (5 bases). Per germline, CDR1 MGHRA and CDR2 YSYEKL. CDR3 length: 16 amino acids. Trimming stripped 1 base from V and 0 bases from J, with 11 bases between. The CDR3 DNA follows: TGCGCCAGCAGCCAAGCAGGGTCCACTAGCACAGATACGCAGTATTTT. This translates into CASSQAGSTSTDTQYF.

J is TRBJ1-2 and V is TRBV27; 7 bases agree with TRBD1. This CDR3 contains 14 residues. Looked up from germline, CDR1 is MNHEY and CDR2 is SMNVEV (reference sequence). V lost 6 bases, J lost 2 bases, and 6 bases stayed unmatched. This CDR3 reads CASRWDSQNYGYTF. CDR3 DNA sequence: TGTGCCAGCAGATGGGACAGTCAAAACTATGGCTACACCTTC.

This clone was seen only a few times. The V call is TRBV9, the J call TRBJ2-1, with 14 bases aligning to TRBD2. Germline V gene sequence: CDR1 SGDLS, CDR2 YYNGEE. CDR3 length: 17 residues. V shed 0 bases and J 8 bases; nucleotides not matched to a gene: 7. In DNA form, the CDR3 reads TGTGCCAGCAGCGTAGGTCAACCGGGACTAGCGGGAGATGAGCAGTTCTTC. Protein: CASSVGQPGLAGDEQFF.

This chain joins TRBV30 and TRBJ1-1; no definite D call. CDR1 GTSNPN and CDR2 SVGIG come from the germline V gene (reference sequence). This CDR3 spans 13 amino acids. With 1 base removed from V and 5 bases from J, the gap between germline ends came to 11 bases. The CDR3 loop is CAWSDQLGTEAFF. The CDR3 bases are TGTGCCTGGAGTGACCAACTAGGGACTGAAGCTTTCTTT.

The rearrangement links TRBV6-5 to TRBJ2-7, with TRBD2 as a possible D gene (5 bases). Germline-derived CDR1 and CDR2 are MNHEY and SVGAGI. Deletions cut 8 bases from V and 6 bases from J, with 20 bases between. CDR3 size: 14 residues. The CDR3 sequence is CASSPGSIRGEQYF. For the CDR3, the DNA is TGTGCCAGCTCCCCCGGATCTATCCGGGGCGAGCAGTACTTC.

The chain uses TRBV9 and TRBJ1-2; TRBD1 is a possible D gene (6 bases). The V gene's germline CDR1 is SGDLS and CDR2 YYNGEE. CDR3 length: 17 amino acids. Trimming removed 0 bases from V and 4 bases from J, with 19 bases in between. The CDR3 nucleotides are TGTGCCAGCAGCGTAGCTGGGGTGGGACATTCTACCTATGGCTACACCTTC. Its translation is CASSVAGVGHSTYGYTF.

The chain links TRBV9 to TRBJ2-2; a weak D match, TRBD1 (6 bases). Germline V CDR1 and CDR2: SGDLS, YYNGEE. The CDR3 covers 15 residues. The ends were cut back, 0 bases at V and 5 bases at J, with 11 bases in the middle. This chain's CDR3 is CASSVVTGSTGELFF. CDR3 sequence (DNA): TGTGCCAGCAGCGTAGTGACAGGATCAACCGGGGAGCTGTTTTTT.

The V call is TRBV4-2, the J call TRBJ1-4; TRBD1 matches 7 bases. Germline CDR1 LGHNA, CDR2 YNFKEQ. The CDR3 is 15 amino acids. Unmatched junction bases numbered 7, after V lost 4 bases and J lost 5 bases. In nucleotides, the CDR3 is TGTGCCAGCAGCCCACGACAGGGCGAAAATGAAAAACTGTTTTTT. Amino acid sequence: CASSPRQGENEKLFF.

In DNA form, the CDR3 reads TGTGCCAGCAGCTCTTCGACAGGGGTGGTTGGCTACACCTTC. Its translation: CASSSSTGVVGYTF. This chain uses TRBV7-2 with TRBJ1-2, with TRBD1 identical over 8 bases. Trimming removed 4 bases from V and 7 bases from J; junction bases left unmatched: 8. The CDR3 length is 14 residues. In germline, CDR1 is SGHTA, CDR2 FQGNSA.

The chain joins TRBV10-3 to TRBJ2-7, with no clear D. Germline CDR1 is ENHRY and CDR2 is SYGVKD. V was cut by 6 bases and J by 1 base, with 13 bases left in between. The CDR3 consists of 14 residues. The CDR3: CAIRAQIPSYEQYF. The CDR3, as DNA: TGTGCCATCAGGGCACAGATCCCGTCCTACGAGCAGTACTTC.

The chain links TRBV18 to TRBJ2-1, with D possibly TRBD2 on 5 matching bases. The germline gives CDR1 KGHSH, CDR2 LQKENI. V dropped 2 bases and J dropped 0 bases, with 8 bases sitting between them. The CDR3 loop spans 15 amino acids. The CDR3 nucleotides are TGTGCCAGCTCACCAACCGGGGTCTCCTACAATGAGCAGTTCTTC. Its protein is CASSPTGVSYNEQFF.

This clone has just one count. The rearrangement joins TRBV2 to TRBJ1-2; a possible D gene is TRBD1 (5 bases). CDR1 and CDR2 from the germline V gene are SNHLY and FYNNEI. The CDR3 loop spans 11 amino acids. Trimming stripped 10 bases from V and 8 bases from J, with 14 bases between. This CDR3 is CAIGGVRGYTF. CDR3 DNA: TGTGCCATTGGAGGGGTACGGGGCTACACCTTC.

The rearrangement uses TRBV27 and TRBJ2-3; D not certain. Germline V CDR1 and CDR2: MNHEY, SMNVEV (reference sequence). The CDR3 sequence is 14 residues long. Trimming shortened V by 4 bases and J by 0 bases, and 8 bases separated the two germline ends. The CDR3 region is CASSSLRSTDTQYF. The CDR3 DNA follows: TGTGCCAGCAGTTCCCTCCGGAGCACAGATACGCAGTATTTT.

This sequence joins TRBV2 and TRBJ1-5; no clear D. CDR1 and CDR2 from the germline V gene are SNHLY and FYNNEI. This CDR3 has 12 amino acids. Trimming removed 2 bases at V and 6 bases at J, with 5 bases between. Here the CDR3 reads CASSEQFQPQHF. The CDR3 DNA reads TGTGCCAGCAGTGAACAGTTTCAGCCCCAGCATTTT.

This sequence joins TRBV5-4 and TRBJ2-3; TRBD2 is a possible D gene (6 bases). Germline V gives CDR1 SGHNT, CDR2 YYREEE (reference sequence). V was shortened by 6 bases and J by 4 bases, with 18 bases between the two germline ends. The CDR3 is made up of 15 amino acids. CDR3 coding DNA: TGTGCCAGCAAAGGTGGCGGGATGAGGGCAGATACGCAGTATTTT. Translating it yields CASKGGGMRADTQYF. The variable domain in full, completed from reference TRBV5-4 and TRBJ2-3, reads ETGVTQSPTHLIKTRGQQVTLRCSSQSGHNTVSWYQQALGQGPQFIFQYYREEENGRGNFPPRFSGLQFPNYSSELNVNALELDDSALYLCASKGGGMRADTQYFGPGTRLTVL.

This chain joins TRBV7-2 and TRBJ2-7; TRBD2 matches 10 bases. V was clipped by 5 bases and J by 2 bases; unmatched bases: 12. The CDR3 has 17 amino acids. The germline CDR1 and CDR2 sequences are SGHTA and FQGNSA. The CDR3 loop reads CASSPRLPLAGTYEQYF. The DNA for the CDR3 is TGTGCCAGCAGCCCCAGATTACCACTAGCGGGGACCTACGAGCAGTACTTC.

This clone was seen only once. CDR3 loop: CISYSIEGYTF. CDR3 nucleotides: TGCATTTCATATAGCATAGAAGGCTACACCTTC. The J gene is TRBJ1-2, the V gene TRBV20-1; D is undetermined. The CDR3 is 11 residues long. Germline-derived CDR1 and CDR2 are DFQATT and SNEGSKA (reference sequence).

On this clone itself: This CDR3 is also generated by other DNA sequences in the sample. The gene calls are TRBV5-1 and TRBJ2-5; 7 bases are a match to TRBD2. The CDR3 is 15 residues long. In germline, CDR1 is SGHRS, CDR2 YFSETQ. Germline trimming cut 0 bases from V and 1 base from J; bases unmatched to any gene: 3. The CDR3: CASSLGSSGQETQYF. In DNA, the CDR3 is TGCGCCAGCAGCTTGGGGTCTAGCGGCCAAGAGACCCAGTACTTC.

This chain connects TRBV10-1 to TRBJ2-7; perhaps TRBD1 as D (6 bases). Germline V gene sequence: CDR1 WNHNN, CDR2 SYGVQD (reference sequence). The CDR3 runs 15 residues. Trimming stripped 3 bases from V and 4 bases from J, with 16 bases between. In DNA form, the CDR3 reads TGCGCCAGCAGTGATGGCCTGGGGGCGGAATACGAGCAGTACTTC. It specifies CASSDGLGAEYEQYF.

The J gene is TRBJ1-4, the V gene TRBV5-1; tentative D call: TRBD1 (5 bases). CDR3 length: 15 residues. Germline CDR1 reads SGHRS; CDR2 reads YFSETQ. Trimming removed 4 bases from V and 8 bases from J, with 18 bases in between. The CDR3 DNA reads as TGCGCCAGCAGCGACGACCAGGGACTGCGAGAAAAACTGTTTTTT. It codes for CASSDDQGLREKLFF.

The chain uses TRBV14 and TRBJ2-1, with 7 bases that match TRBD2. Germline lookup yields CDR1 SGHDN and CDR2 FVKESK. The CDR3 loop spans 13 amino acids. V shed 10 bases and J 3 bases; nucleotides not matched to a gene: 6. CDR3 DNA: TGTGCCACCCGAGAGCGGGGCTACAATGAGCAGTTCTTC. This encodes CATRERGYNEQFF.